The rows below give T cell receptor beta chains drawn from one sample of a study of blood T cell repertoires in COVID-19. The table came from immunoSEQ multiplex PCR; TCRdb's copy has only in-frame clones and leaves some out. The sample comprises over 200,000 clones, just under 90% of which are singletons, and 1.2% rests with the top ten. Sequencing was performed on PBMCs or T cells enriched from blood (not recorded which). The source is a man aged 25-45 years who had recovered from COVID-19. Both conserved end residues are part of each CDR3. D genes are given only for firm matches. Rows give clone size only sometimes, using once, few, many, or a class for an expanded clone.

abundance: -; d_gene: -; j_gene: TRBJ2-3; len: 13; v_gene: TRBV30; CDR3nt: TGTGCCTGGAGTCCCTCTCCCACAGATACGCAGTATTTT; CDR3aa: CAWSPSPTDTQYF
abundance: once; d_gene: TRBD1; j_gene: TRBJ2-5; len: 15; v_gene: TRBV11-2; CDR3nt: TGTGCCAGCAGCTTACTAGGGGGCCGACAAGAGACCCAGTACTTC; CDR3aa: CASSLLGGRQETQYF
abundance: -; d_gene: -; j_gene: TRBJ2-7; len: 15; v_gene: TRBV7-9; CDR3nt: TGTGCCAGCAGCTTAGGGGACTCTCGAGTTTACGAGCAGTACTTC; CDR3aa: CASSLGDSRVYEQYF
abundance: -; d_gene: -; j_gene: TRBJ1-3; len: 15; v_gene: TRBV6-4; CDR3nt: TGTGCCAGCAGAGACAGTCGGGGCTCTGGAAACACCATATATTTT; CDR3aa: CASRDSRGSGNTIYF
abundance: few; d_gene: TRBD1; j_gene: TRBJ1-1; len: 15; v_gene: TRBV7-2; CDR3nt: TGTGCCAGCAGCTTCTGGACAGGGTTGGCCACTGAAGCTTTCTTT; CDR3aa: CASSFWTGLATEAFF
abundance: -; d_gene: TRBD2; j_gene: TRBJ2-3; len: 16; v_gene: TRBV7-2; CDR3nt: TGTGCCAGCAGCATCACCGGGACTAGGTACACAGATACGCAGTATTTT; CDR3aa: CASSITGTRYTDTQYF
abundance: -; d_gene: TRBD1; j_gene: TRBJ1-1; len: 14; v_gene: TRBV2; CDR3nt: TGTGCCAGCGGAACCGACAGGGTGAACACTGAAGCTTTCTTT; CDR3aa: CASGTDRVNTEAFF
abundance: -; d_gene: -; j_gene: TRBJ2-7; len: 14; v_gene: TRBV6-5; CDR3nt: TGTGCCAGCAGTTACGGGCATCTCTCGGTCGAGCAGTACTTC; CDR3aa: CASSYGHLSVEQYF
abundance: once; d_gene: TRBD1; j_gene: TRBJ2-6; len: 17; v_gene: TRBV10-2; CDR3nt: TGCGCCAGCAGTGTCCGGGCAGGGGGCACAGGGGCCAACGTCCTGACTTTC; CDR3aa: CASSVRAGGTGANVLTF
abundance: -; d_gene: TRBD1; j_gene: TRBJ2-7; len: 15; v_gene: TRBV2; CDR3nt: TGTGCCAGCAGCCCCGATTTAGGACAGGCGGACGAGCAGTACTTC; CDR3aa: CASSPDLGQADEQYF
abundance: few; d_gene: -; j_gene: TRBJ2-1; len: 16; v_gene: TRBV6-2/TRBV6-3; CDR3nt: TGTGCCAGCAGTTACTCGAATACCTTAGACCAGGGGGGGCAGTTCTTC; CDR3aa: CASSYSNTLDQGGQFF
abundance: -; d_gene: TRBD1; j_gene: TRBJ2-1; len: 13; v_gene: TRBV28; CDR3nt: TGTGCCAGCAGGGGGACAGGGAGGAATGAGCAGTTCTTC; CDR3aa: CASRGTGRNEQFF
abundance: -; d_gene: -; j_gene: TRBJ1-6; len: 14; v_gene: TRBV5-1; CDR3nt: TGCGCCAGCAGCTTGGGACAGCCCAATTCACCCCTCCACTTT; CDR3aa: CASSLGQPNSPLHF
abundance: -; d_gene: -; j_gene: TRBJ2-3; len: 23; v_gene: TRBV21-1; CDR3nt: TGTGCCAGCACCGCCAGTAGACAGTCACAAACTAGCGGGAGCCCCAACATAACAGATACGCAGTATTTT; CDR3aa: CASTASRQSQTSGSPNITDTQYF
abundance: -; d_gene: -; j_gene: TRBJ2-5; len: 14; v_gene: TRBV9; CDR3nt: TGTGCCAGCAGCGTAGGCGGGAACCAAGAGACCCAGTACTTC; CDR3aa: CASSVGGNQETQYF
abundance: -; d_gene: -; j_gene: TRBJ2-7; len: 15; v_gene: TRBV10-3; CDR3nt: TGTGCCATCAGTGACCGTTCGCAACTACCTTACGAGCAGTACTTC; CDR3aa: CAISDRSQLPYEQYF
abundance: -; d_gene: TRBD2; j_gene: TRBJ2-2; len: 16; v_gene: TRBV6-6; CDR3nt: TGTGCCAGCAGTTCCGGGAGGGACATCAACACCGGGGAGCTGTTTTTT; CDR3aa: CASSSGRDINTGELFF
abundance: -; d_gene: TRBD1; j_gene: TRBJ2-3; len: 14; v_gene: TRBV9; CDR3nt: TGTGCCAGCAGCACCCGGGACAGGCCGGATACGCAGTATTTT; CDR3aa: CASSTRDRPDTQYF
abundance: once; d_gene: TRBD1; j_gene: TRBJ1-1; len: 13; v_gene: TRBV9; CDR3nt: TGTGCCAGCAGCCGCGACAGGGCCACTGAAGCTTTCTTT; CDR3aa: CASSRDRATEAFF
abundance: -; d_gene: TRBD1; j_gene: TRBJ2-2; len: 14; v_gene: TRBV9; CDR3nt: TGTGCCAGCAGCGGGGGACAGGGATATGGGGAGCTGTTTTTT; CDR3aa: CASSGGQGYGELFF
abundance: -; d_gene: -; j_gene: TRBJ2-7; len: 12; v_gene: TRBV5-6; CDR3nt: TGTGCCAGCAGCTTGGGGCAGGGCGAGCAGTACTTC; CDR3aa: CASSLGQGEQYF
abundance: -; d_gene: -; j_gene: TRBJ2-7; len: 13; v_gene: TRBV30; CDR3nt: TGTGCCTGGAGTGAGGTAGGGGGCTACGAGCAGTACTTC; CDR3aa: CAWSEVGGYEQYF
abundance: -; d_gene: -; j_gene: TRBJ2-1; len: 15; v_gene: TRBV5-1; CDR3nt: TGCGCCAGCAGCTTGATCGCGGGATCAGGAAATGAGCAGTTCTTC; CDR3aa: CASSLIAGSGNEQFF
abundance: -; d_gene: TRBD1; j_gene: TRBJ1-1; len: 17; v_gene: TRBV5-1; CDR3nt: TGCGCCAGCAGCTTGGATTGGACAGGAGCCTTGAACACTGAAGCTTTCTTT; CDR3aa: CASSLDWTGALNTEAFF